The TCR beta chain under discussion was sequenced for a study of blood T cell repertoires in COVID-19. Across the study: Samples of COVID-19 (acute and convalescent) were obtained from the United States, Italy and Spain. Nucleic acid was either cDNA or gDNA, and it came from T cells, B-cell-depleted T cells, or PBMCs.

CDR3 length equals 16 residues. Trimming cost V 5 bases and J 0 bases, with 16 bases left between them. Germline assignment: CDR1 SEHNR and CDR2 FQNEAQ (reference sequence). In the authors' workflow: Reference gene primer amplification gave nucleated cell count estimates. Data came from immunoSEQ multiplex PCR; TCRdb stores just in-frame clones and leaves some out. The DNA was the basis for D and trimming; V, J and clone size are from that table. Of about 40,000 clones listed, 85% to 90% are singletons. The chain recombines TRBV7-9 with TRBJ1-2; weak D call: TRBD1 (5 bases). Sample: peripheral blood. The receptor's source is a man between 50 and 59 years old in a cohort sampled during active COVID-19. The CDR3 bases are TGTGCCAGCAGCCCGCGGGGGGGGACTTCTAACTATGGCTACACCTTC. This translates into CASSPRGGTSNYGYTF.